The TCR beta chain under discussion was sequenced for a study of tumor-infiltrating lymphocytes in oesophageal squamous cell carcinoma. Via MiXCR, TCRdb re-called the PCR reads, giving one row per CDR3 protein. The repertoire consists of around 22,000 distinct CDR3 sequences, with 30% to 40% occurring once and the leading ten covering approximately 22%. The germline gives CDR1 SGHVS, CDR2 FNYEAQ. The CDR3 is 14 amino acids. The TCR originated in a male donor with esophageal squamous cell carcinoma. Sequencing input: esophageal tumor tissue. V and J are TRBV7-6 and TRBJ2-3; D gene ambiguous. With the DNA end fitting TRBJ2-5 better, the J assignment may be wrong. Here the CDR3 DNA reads TGTGCCAGCAGCTCCCCTAACGCACAAGAGACCCAGTACTTC. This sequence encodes CASSSPNAQETQYF.